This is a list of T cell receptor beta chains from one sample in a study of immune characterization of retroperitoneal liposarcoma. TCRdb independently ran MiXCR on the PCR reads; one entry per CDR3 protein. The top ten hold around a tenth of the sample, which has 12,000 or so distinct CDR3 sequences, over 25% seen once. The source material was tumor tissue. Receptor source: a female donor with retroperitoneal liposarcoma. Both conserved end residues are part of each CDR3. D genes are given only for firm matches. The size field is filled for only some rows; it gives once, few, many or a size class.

CDR3: CASSYSIGLAGGEQYF
DNA: TGTGCCAGCAGTTACTCGATTGGACTAGCGGGAGGTGAGCAGTACTTC
D: TRBD2
V: TRBV6-6
size: many
J: TRBJ2-5

CDR3: CASSYRLGETQYF
DNA: TGTGCCAGCAGCTACAGGCTGGGAGAGACCCAGTACTTC
D: .
V: TRBV6-5
size: .
J: TRBJ2-5

CDR3: CASSNSGTLNSPLHF
DNA: TGTGCCAGCAGCAACTCCGGGACACTTAATTCACCCCTCCACTTT
D: .
V: TRBV7-3
size: few
J: TRBJ1-6

CDR3: CASSRGPQETQYF
DNA: TGTGCCAGCAGTCGGGGGCCCCAAGAGACCCAGTACTTC
D: .
V: TRBV7-2
size: many
J: TRBJ2-5

CDR3: CASSAGPLNIQYF
DNA: TGTGCCAGCAGTGCGGGCCCGCTAAACATTCAGTACTTC
D: .
V: TRBV6-1
size: many
J: TRBJ2-4

CDR3: CASSLASSGGEEQYF
DNA: TGTGCCAGCAGCTTAGCATCTAGCGGGGGTGAGGAGCAGTACTTC
D: TRBD2
V: TRBV7-9
size: .
J: TRBJ2-5

CDR3: CASSYSSASNEQYF
DNA: TGTGCCAGCAGTTACTCGTCAGCCAGCAATGAGCAGTACTTC
D: .
V: TRBV6-2/TRBV6-3
size: .
J: TRBJ2-7

CDR3: CASSYFQGSPEAFF
DNA: TGTGCCAGCAGTTACTTCCAGGGCTCCCCTGAAGCTTTCTTT
D: .
V: TRBV6-6
size: .
J: TRBJ1-1

CDR3: CASSLDPSGSLLETQYF
DNA: TGTGCCAGCAGCTTAGATCCTAGCGGGAGCCTACTAGAGACCCAGTACTTC
D: TRBD2
V: TRBV7-8
size: many
J: TRBJ2-5

CDR3: CASSLAGTGGYNEQYF
DNA: TGTGCCAGCAGTTTAGCCGGGACAGGGGGCTACAATGAGCAGTACTTC
D: TRBD1
V: TRBV12-3/TRBV12-4
size: medium-sized
J: TRBJ2-7

CDR3: CASSRGLAGGPGEQFF
DNA: TGTGCCAGCAGCCGGGGACTAGCGGGAGGGCCGGGTGAGCAGTTCTTC
D: TRBD2
V: TRBV6-4
size: many
J: TRBJ2-1

CDR3: CASSIKAVSLQETQFF
DNA: TGTGCCAGCAGCATCAAAGCTGTGAGTCTCCAAGAGACCCAGTTCTTC
D: .
V: TRBV7-2
size: many
J: TRBJ2-1

CDR3: CASMTGTSGRHEQYF
DNA: TGTGCCAGCATGACCGGGACTAGCGGGAGGCATGAGCAGTACTTC
D: TRBD2
V: TRBV6-6
size: once
J: TRBJ2-5

CDR3: CATSDLDPIGETQYF
DNA: TGTGCCACCAGTGACCTCGACCCCATCGGGGAGACCCAGTACTTC
D: .
V: TRBV24-1
size: few
J: TRBJ2-5

CDR3: CASKRKAGSGLWDYEQYF
DNA: TGTGCCAGCAAAAGAAAGGCGGGTAGCGGACTATGGGACTACGAGCAGTACTTC
D: .
V: TRBV6-5
size: .
J: TRBJ2-7

CDR3: CASSPDGLRSYEQYF
DNA: TGTGCCAGCAGCCCGGACGGGCTTCGGTCCTACGAGCAGTACTTC
D: .
V: TRBV6-1
size: many
J: TRBJ2-7

CDR3: CASSSGRATDTQYF
DNA: TGTGCCAGCAGTAGCGGGAGGGCCACAGATACGCAGTATTTT
D: TRBD2
V: TRBV6-1
size: medium-sized
J: TRBJ2-3

CDR3: CASSFGARLVWHNEQFF
DNA: TGCGCCAGCAGCTTCGGGGCGCGGCTAGTGTGGCACAATGAGCAGTTCTTC
D: .
V: TRBV5-1
size: .
J: TRBJ2-1

CDR3: CASRGRVPPEAFF
DNA: TGTGCCAGCAGGGGAAGGGTCCCACCTGAAGCTTTCTTT
D: .
V: TRBV6-1
size: .
J: TRBJ1-1

CDR3: CASSYRAGTGVNEKLFF
DNA: TGTGCCAGCAGTTACAGGGCCGGGACAGGGGTTAATGAAAAACTGTTTTTT
D: TRBD1
V: TRBV6-5
size: .
J: TRBJ1-4

CDR3: CASSLVLAGGYIYNEQYF
DNA: TGTGCCAGCAGCTTAGTCCTAGCGGGGGGTTATATCTACAATGAGCAGTACTTC
D: TRBD2
V: TRBV7-8
size: many
J: TRBJ2-7

CDR3: CASNWAAGREQFF
DNA: TGTGCCAGCAATTGGGCGGCCGGGCGCGAGCAGTTCTTC
D: .
V: TRBV6-1
size: .
J: TRBJ2-1

CDR3: CASRDSFYGYTF
DNA: TGTGCCAGCAGGGACAGTTTCTATGGCTACACCTTC
D: .
V: TRBV28
size: few
J: TRBJ1-2

CDR3: CASSKGNRVFEELFF
DNA: TGCGCCAGCAGTAAGGGGAACAGGGTGTTCGAAGAGCTGTTTTTT
D: .
V: TRBV5-1
size: .
J: TRBJ2-2

CDR3: CASTRGRDSYEQFF
DNA: TGTGCCAGCACCCGGGGCAGGGACTCCTACGAGCAGTTCTTC
D: .
V: TRBV7-6
size: medium-sized
J: TRBJ2-1

CDR3: CANSSTSSGGYTF
DNA: TGTGCCAACAGCTCCACCTCATCTGGGGGCTACACCTTC
D: .
V: TRBV6-5
size: .
J: TRBJ1-2

CDR3: CASSSGRSTGELFF
DNA: TGTGCCAGCAGCTCGGGCAGATCTACCGGGGAGCTGTTTTTT
D: .
V: TRBV11-3
size: few
J: TRBJ2-2

CDR3: CASTTDTTDTQYF
DNA: TGTGCTAGTACGACAGACACTACAGATACGCAGTATTTT
D: .
V: TRBV12-5
size: .
J: TRBJ2-3

CDR3: CASSPSWEMGEQFF
DNA: TGTGCCAGCAGCCCCTCGTGGGAGATGGGTGAGCAGTTCTTC
D: .
V: TRBV6-1
size: .
J: TRBJ2-1

CDR3: CASTPQGRKTEAFF
DNA: TGTGCCAGCACCCCGCAGGGACGGAAGACTGAAGCTTTCTTT
D: .
V: TRBV6-1
size: few
J: TRBJ1-1

CDR3: CASGIRLAGGREQFF
DNA: TGTGCCAGCGGAATCCGACTAGCGGGGGGGCGTGAGCAGTTCTTC
D: TRBD2
V: TRBV6-1
size: many
J: TRBJ2-1

CDR3: CASRPYQGPSYEQYF
DNA: TGTGCCAGCAGACCTTATCAGGGACCCTCCTACGAGCAGTACTTC
D: .
V: TRBV7-8
size: medium-sized
J: TRBJ2-7

CDR3: CASRTGQANTEAFF
DNA: TGTGCCAGCAGGACGGGACAGGCGAACACTGAAGCTTTCTTT
D: TRBD1
V: TRBV6-8
size: once
J: TRBJ1-1

CDR3: CASSGPGQYQETQYF
DNA: TGTGCCAGCAGTGGGCCCGGACAGTACCAAGAGACCCAGTACTTC
D: .
V: TRBV25-1
size: .
J: TRBJ2-5

CDR3: CASSPGSGANVLTF
DNA: TGTGCCAGCAGCCCCGGCTCTGGGGCCAACGTCCTGACTTTC
D: .
V: TRBV10-3
size: .
J: TRBJ2-6

CDR3: CASSLGTSVYNEQFF
DNA: TGCGCCAGCAGCTTGGGCACTAGCGTCTACAATGAGCAGTTCTTC
D: TRBD2
V: TRBV5-1
size: .
J: TRBJ2-1

CDR3: CASSLDPGQRREFF
DNA: TGTGCCAGCAGCTTAGACCCCGGACAAAGGAGGGAGTTCTTC
D: .
V: TRBV7-2
size: few
J: TRBJ2-1

CDR3: CASSKSDSYEQFF
DNA: TGTGCCAGCAGTAAGTCGGACAGTTACGAGCAGTTCTTC
D: .
V: TRBV6-1
size: .
J: TRBJ2-1

CDR3: CASSSTAGGRNEQYF
DNA: TGTGCCAGCAGCTCGACGGCGGGAGGACGGAATGAGCAGTACTTC
D: TRBD2
V: TRBV7-2
size: medium-sized
J: TRBJ2-7

CDR3: CASSQNPGPQYF
DNA: TGTGCCAGCAGCCAAAATCCGGGTCCCCAGTACTTC
D: .
V: TRBV7-6
size: many
J: TRBJ2-5

CDR3: CASRPTSGSDEQYF
DNA: TGTGCCAGCCGCCCGACTAGCGGGAGTGATGAGCAGTACTTC
D: TRBD2
V: TRBV7-2
size: many
J: TRBJ2-7

CDR3: CASSEPQGGFTEAFF
DNA: TGTGCCAGCAGTGAACCTCAGGGAGGATTCACTGAAGCTTTCTTT
D: .
V: TRBV6-1
size: .
J: TRBJ1-1

CDR3: CASSYSEGIDTQYF
DNA: TGTGCCAGCAGTTACTCGGAGGGGATAGATACGCAGTATTTT
D: .
V: TRBV6-6
size: many
J: TRBJ2-3

CDR3: CATSGFTDSNQPQHF
DNA: TGTGCCACCAGTGGATTCACAGATAGCAATCAGCCCCAGCATTTT
D: .
V: TRBV24-1
size: .
J: TRBJ1-5

CDR3: CASSPQLAGDWNEQYF
DNA: TGTGCCAGCAGTCCCCAACTAGCGGGAGATTGGAATGAGCAGTACTTC
D: TRBD2
V: TRBV6-1
size: few
J: TRBJ2-7

CDR3: CASSHRGPGKLFF
DNA: TGTGCCAGCAGTCACCGGGGCCCAGGAAAACTGTTTTTT
D: .
V: TRBV6-2/TRBV6-3
size: .
J: TRBJ1-4

CDR3: CASTLRAGLAGHTQYF
DNA: TGTGCCAGCACACTCAGAGCGGGACTAGCGGGTCATACGCAGTATTTT
D: TRBD2
V: TRBV7-8
size: .
J: TRBJ2-3

CDR3: CASGDPTGSNYGYTF
DNA: TGTGCCAGCGGGGACCCTACAGGGTCCAACTATGGCTACACCTTC
D: .
V: TRBV6-1
size: .
J: TRBJ1-2

CDR3: CASRLATYYEQFF
DNA: TGTGCCAGCAGACTAGCGACCTACTACGAGCAGTTCTTC
D: TRBD2
V: TRBV6-1
size: many
J: TRBJ2-1

CDR3: CASSDSRQATYEQYF
DNA: TGTGCCAGCAGTGACTCCCGACAGGCGACCTACGAGCAGTACTTC
D: .
V: TRBV6-1
size: .
J: TRBJ2-7

CDR3: CASSYSSGGAYEQFF
DNA: TGTGCCAGCAGTTACTCTAGCGGGGGGGCCTACGAGCAGTTCTTC
D: TRBD2
V: TRBV6-6
size: many
J: TRBJ2-1

CDR3: CASSSARGDYYNEQYF
DNA: TGTGCCAGCAGTTCCGCACGGGGGGACTACTACAATGAGCAGTACTTC
D: TRBD2
V: TRBV6-6
size: .
J: TRBJ2-4

CDR3: CASRTSGASTGEMFF
DNA: TGTGCCAGCAGAACTAGCGGGGCTAGCACCGGGGAGATGTTTTTT
D: TRBD2
V: TRBV7-8
size: .
J: TRBJ2-2

CDR3: CASSDSGQGIGGYTF
DNA: TGTGCCAGCAGTGACTCCGGACAGGGAATAGGTGGCTACACCTTC
D: TRBD1
V: TRBV6-4
size: .
J: TRBJ1-2

CDR3: CASSFQGQDTQYF
DNA: TGTGCCAGCAGCTTCCAGGGACAAGATACGCAGTATTTT
D: .
V: TRBV7-3
size: many
J: TRBJ2-3